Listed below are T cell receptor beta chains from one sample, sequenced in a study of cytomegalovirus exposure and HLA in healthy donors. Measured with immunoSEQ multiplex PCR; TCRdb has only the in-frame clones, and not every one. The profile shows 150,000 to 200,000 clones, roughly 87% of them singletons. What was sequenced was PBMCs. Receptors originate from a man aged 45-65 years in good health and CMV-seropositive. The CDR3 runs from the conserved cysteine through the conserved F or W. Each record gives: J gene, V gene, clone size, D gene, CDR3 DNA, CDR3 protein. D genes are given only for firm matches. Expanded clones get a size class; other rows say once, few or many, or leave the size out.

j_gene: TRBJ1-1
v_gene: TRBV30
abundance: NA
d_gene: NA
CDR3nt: TGTGCCTGGAAAAATGAACTGATGAACACTGAAGCTTTCTTT
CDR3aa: CAWKNELMNTEAFF

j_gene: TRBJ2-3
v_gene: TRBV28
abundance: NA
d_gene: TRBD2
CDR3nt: TGTGCCAGCAGTTTTGCGGCGGGGGTTACAGATACGCAGTATTTT
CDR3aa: CASSFAAGVTDTQYF

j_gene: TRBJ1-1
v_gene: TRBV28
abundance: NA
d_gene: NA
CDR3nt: TGTGCCAGCAGTTTAAGACAGCAGAACACTGAAGCTTTCTTT
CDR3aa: CASSLRQQNTEAFF

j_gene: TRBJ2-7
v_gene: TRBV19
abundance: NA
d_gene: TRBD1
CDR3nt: TGTGCCAGTAGTGACAGGGCTACCTACGAGCAGTACTTC
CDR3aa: CASSDRATYEQYF

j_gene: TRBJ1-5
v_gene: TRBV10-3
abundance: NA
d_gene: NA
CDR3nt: TGTGCCATCAGTGAGGGGGCACAGGGTCAGCCCCAGCATTTT
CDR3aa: CAISEGAQGQPQHF

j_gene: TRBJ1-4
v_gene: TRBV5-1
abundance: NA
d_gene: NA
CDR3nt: TGCGCCAGCAGCTTGGAGGTCAGCGGATACCTGTTTTTT
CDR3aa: CASSLEVSGYLFF

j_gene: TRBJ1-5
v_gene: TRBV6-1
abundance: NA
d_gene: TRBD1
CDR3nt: TGTGCCAGCAGTTGGGACAGGGGGGTCAATCAGCCCCAGCATTTT
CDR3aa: CASSWDRGVNQPQHF

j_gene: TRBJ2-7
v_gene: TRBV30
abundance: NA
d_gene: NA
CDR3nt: TGTGCCTGGAGTGGATACAGCCCCTACGAGCAGTACTTC
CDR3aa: CAWSGYSPYEQYF

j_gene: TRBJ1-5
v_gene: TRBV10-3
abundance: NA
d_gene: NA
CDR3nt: TGTGCCATCAGTGAGTTAATGGACAACTATAGCAATCAGCCCCAGCATTTT
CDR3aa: CAISELMDNYSNQPQHF

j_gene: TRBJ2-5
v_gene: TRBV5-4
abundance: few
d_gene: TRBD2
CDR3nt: TGTGCCAGCAGCTGGGGACTAGCGGTCCAAGAGACCCAGTACTTC
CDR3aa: CASSWGLAVQETQYF

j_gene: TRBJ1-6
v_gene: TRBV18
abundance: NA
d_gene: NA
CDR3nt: TGTGCCAGCTCACCACCAGCTTATAATTCACCCCTCCACTTT
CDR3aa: CASSPPAYNSPLHF

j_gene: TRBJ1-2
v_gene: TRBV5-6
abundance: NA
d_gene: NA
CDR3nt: TGTGCCAGCAGCTTGGGGCAGAACTATGGCTACACCTTC
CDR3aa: CASSLGQNYGYTF

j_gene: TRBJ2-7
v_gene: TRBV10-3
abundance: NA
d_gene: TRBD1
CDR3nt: TGTGCCATCACCGGCACCGGGACAGGGCGGAACGAGCAGTACTTC
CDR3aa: CAITGTGTGRNEQYF

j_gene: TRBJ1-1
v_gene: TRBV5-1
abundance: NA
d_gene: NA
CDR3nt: TGCGCCAGCAGCGCGGACAGTATGAACACTGAAGCTTTCTTT
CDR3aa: CASSADSMNTEAFF

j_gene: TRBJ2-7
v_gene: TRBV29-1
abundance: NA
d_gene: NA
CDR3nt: TGCAGCGTAGCCTCGCCCTACGAGCAGTACTTC
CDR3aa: CSVASPYEQYF

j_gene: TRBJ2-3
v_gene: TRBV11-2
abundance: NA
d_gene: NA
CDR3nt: TGTGCCAGCAGCTTAGTCCCTAGCGCGAGCACAGATACGCAGTATTTT
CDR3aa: CASSLVPSASTDTQYF